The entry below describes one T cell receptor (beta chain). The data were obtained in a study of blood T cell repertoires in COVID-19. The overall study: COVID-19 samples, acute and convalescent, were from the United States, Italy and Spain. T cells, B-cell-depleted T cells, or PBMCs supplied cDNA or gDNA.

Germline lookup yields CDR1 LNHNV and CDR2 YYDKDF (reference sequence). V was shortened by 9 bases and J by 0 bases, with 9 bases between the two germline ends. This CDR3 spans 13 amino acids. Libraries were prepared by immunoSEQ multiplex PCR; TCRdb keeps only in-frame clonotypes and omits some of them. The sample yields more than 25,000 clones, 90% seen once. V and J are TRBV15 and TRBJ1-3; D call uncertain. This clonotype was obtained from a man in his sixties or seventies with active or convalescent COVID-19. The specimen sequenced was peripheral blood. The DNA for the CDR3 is TGTGCCACTTCTTCGGGCTCTGGAAACACCATATATTTT. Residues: CATSSGSGNTIYF.